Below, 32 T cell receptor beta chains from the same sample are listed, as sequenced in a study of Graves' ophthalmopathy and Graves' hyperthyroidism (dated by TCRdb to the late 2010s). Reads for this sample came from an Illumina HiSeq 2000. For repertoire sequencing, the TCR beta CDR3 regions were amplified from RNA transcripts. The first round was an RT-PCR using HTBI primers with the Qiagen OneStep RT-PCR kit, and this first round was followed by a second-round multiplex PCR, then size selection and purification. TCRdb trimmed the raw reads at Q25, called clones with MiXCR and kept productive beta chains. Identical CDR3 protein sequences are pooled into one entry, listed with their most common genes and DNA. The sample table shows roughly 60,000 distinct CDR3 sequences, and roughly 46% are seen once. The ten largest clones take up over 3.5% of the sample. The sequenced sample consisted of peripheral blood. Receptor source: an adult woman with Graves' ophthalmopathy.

CDR3 residues: CASSPPTGADVHYEQYF. The CDR3 DNA follows: TGTGCCAGCAGCCCTCCGACAGGGGCGGACGTTCACTACGAGCAGTACTTC. V gene TRBV7-9 combines with J gene TRBJ2-7, with TRBD1 matching over 8 bases. With 5 bases clipped from V and 3 bases from J, the junction kept 15 bases outside the gene matches. This CDR3 is built from 17 residues. CDR1 and CDR2 (germline): SEHNR, FQNEAQ (reference sequence).

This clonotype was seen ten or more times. The CDR3 coding sequence is TGTGCCAGCAGCCGGGAGGGTTACGAGCAGTACTTC. Translation gives CASSREGYEQYF. The chain joins TRBV9 to TRBJ2-7, with 8 bases matching TRBD2. Germline loops: CDR1 SGDLS, CDR2 YYNGEE. The CDR3 runs to 12 residues. J lost 4 bases, V lost 4 bases, and 1 base had no gene match. Full variable domain (missing parts from reference TRBV9 and TRBJ2-7): DSGVTQTPKHLITATGQRVTLRCSPRSGDLSVYWYQQSLDQGLQFLIQYYNGEERAKGNILERFSAQQFPDLHSELNLSSLELGDSALYFCASSREGYEQYFGPGTRLTVT.

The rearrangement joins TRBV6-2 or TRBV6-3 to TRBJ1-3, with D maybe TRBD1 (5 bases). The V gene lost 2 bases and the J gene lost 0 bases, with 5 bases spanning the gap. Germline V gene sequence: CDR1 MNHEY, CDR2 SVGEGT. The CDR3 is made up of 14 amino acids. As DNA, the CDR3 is TGTGCCAGCAGTTACGACAGCTCTGGAAACACCATATATTTT. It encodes CASSYDSSGNTIYF.

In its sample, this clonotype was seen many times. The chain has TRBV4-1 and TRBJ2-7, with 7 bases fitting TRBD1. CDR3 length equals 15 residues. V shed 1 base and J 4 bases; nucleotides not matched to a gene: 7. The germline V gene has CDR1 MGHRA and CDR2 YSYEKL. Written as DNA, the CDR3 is TGCGCCAGCAGCCAAGTTGCCGGCAGGGGGTACGAGCAGTACTTC. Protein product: CASSQVAGRGYEQYF.

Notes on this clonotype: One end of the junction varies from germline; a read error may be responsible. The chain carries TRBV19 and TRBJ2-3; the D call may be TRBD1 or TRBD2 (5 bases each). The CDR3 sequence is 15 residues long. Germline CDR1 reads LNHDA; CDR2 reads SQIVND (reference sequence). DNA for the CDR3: TGTGCCAGTAGTACGACGGGGTGGGGCACAGATACGCAATATTTT. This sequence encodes CASSTTGWGTDTQYF.

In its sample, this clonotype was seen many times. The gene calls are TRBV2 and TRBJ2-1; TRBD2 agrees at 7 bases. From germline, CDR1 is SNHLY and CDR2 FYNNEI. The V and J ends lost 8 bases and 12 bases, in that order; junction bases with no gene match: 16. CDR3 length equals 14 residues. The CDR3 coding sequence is TGTGCCAGCCAGTGGAGCGGGGCCCTTTCTTCGCAGTTCTTC. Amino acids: CASQWSGALSSQFF.

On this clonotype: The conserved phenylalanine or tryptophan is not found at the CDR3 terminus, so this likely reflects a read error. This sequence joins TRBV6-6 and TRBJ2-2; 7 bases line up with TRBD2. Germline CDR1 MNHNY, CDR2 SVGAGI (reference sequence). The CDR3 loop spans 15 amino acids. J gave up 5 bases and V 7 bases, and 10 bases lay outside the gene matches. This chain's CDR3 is CASKIAGKETGELFC. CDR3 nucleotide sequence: TGTGCCAGCAAAATAGCGGGTAAAGAGACCGGGGAGCTGTTTTGT.

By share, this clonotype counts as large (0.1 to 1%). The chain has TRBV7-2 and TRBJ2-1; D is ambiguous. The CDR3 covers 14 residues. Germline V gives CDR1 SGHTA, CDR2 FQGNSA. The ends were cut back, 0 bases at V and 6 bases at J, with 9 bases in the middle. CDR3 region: CASSLAGTLNEQFF. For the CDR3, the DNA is TGTGCCAGCAGCTTAGCGGGAACCCTCAATGAGCAGTTCTTC.

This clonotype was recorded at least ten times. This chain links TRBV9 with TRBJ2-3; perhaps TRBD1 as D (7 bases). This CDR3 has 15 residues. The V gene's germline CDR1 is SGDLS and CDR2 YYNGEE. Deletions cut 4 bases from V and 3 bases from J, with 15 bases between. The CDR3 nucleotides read TGTGCCAGCAGCCCCCCCCAGGGGGGTACAGATACGCAGTATTTT. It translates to CASSPPQGGTDTQYF. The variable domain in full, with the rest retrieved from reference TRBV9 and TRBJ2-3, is DSGVTQTPKHLITATGQRVTLRCSPRSGDLSVYWYQQSLDQGLQFLIQYYNGEERAKGNILERFSAQQFPDLHSELNLSSLELGDSALYFCASSPPQGGTDTQYFGPGTRLTVL.

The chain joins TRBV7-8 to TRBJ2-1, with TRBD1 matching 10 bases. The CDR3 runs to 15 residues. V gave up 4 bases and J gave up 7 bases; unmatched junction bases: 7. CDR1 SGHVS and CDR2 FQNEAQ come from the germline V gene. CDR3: CASSYGTGARNEQFF. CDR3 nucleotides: TGTGCCAGCAGCTACGGGACAGGGGCGAGGAATGAGCAGTTCTTC.

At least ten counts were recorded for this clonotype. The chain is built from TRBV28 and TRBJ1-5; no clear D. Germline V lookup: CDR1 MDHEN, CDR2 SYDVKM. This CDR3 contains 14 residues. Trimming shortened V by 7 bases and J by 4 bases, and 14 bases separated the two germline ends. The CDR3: CASTSWRGNQPQHF. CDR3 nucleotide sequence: TGTGCCAGCACCTCCTGGCGGGGTAATCAGCCCCAGCATTTT.

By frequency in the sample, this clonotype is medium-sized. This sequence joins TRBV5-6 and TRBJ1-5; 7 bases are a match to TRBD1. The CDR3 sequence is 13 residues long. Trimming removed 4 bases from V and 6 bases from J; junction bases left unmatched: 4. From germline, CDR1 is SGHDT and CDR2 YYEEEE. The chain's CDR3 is CASSTGAVQPQHF. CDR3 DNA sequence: TGTGCCAGCAGCACAGGGGCGGTTCAGCCCCAGCATTTT.

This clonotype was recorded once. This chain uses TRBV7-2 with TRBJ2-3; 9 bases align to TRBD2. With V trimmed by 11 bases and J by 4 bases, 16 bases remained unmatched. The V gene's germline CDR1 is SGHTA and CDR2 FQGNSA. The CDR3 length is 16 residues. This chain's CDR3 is CAWRSGGAGGPDTQYF. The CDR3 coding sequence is TGTGCCTGGAGGTCTGGAGGCGCGGGAGGGCCAGATACGCAGTATTTT.

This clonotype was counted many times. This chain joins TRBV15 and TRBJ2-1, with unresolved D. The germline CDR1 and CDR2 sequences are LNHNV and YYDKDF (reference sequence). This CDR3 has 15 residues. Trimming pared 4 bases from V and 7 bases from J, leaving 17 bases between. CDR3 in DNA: TGTGCCACCAGCACTTACAGTGGCCTCGGGAATGAGCAGTTCTTC. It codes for CATSTYSGLGNEQFF.

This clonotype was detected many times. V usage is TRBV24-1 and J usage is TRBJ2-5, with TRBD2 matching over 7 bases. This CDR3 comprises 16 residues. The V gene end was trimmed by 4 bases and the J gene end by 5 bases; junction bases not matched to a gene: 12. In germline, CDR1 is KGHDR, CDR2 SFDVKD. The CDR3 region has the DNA TGTGCCACCAGTGACCTTCGGACTAGGCAAGGTGAGACCCAGTACTTC. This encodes CATSDLRTRQGETQYF.

CDR3 in DNA: TGCAGTGCCGGGAGGGGGACAGGGAATAATGAGCAGTATTTT. Translated, it gives CSAGRGTGNNEQYF. The chain combines TRBV20-1 with TRBJ2-3, with a tentative D call TRBD1 (9 bases). Germline lookup yields CDR1 DFQATT and CDR2 SNEGSKA (reference sequence). Trimming pared 6 bases from V and 11 bases from J, leaving 24 bases between. CDR3 length equals 14 residues.

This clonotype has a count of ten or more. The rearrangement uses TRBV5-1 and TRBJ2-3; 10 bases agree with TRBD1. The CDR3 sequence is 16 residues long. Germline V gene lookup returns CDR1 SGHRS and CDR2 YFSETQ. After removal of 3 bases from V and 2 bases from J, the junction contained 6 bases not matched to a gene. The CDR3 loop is CASSSGTGVDTDTQYF. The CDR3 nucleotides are TGCGCCAGCAGCTCCGGGACAGGGGTGGACACAGATACGCAGTATTTT.

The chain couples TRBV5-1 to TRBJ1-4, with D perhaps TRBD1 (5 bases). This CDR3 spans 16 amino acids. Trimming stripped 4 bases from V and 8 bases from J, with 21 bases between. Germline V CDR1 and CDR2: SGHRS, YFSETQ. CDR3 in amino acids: CASSPRDGRVSEKLFF. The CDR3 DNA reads TGCGCCAGCAGCCCCCGGGACGGAAGGGTGAGCGAAAAACTGTTTTTT.

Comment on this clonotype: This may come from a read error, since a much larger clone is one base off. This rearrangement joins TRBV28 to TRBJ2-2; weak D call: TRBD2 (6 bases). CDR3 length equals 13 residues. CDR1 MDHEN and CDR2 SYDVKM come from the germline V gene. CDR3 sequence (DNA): TGTGCCAGCGGTTTATTGGGGGGCGGGGAGCTGTTTTTT. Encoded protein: CASGLLGGGELFF.

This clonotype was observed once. The CDR3, as DNA: TGTGCCAGCAGCTTAGCGGGACAGGTCTCCTACGAGCAGTACTTC. It is translated as CASSLAGQVSYEQYF. The J gene is TRBJ2-7, the V gene TRBV7-2; 8 bases are shared with TRBD1. V lost 0 bases, J lost 0 bases, and 1 base stayed unmatched. Germline CDR1 and CDR2: SGHTA and FQGNSA. The CDR3 length is 15 residues.

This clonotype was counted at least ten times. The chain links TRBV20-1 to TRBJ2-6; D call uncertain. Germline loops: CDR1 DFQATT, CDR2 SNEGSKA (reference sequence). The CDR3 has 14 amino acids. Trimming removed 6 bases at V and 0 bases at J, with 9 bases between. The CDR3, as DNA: TGCAGTGCATACTCGATCTCTGGGGCCAACGTCCTGACTTTC. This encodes CSAYSISGANVLTF.

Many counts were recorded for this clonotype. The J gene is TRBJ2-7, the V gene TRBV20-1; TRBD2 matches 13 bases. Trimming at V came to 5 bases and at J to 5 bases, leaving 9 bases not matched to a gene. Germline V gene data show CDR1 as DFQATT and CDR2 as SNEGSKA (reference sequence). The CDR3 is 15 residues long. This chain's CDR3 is CSAFTSGRAEDEQYF. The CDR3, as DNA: TGCAGTGCTTTTACTAGCGGGAGGGCCGAGGACGAGCAGTACTTC.

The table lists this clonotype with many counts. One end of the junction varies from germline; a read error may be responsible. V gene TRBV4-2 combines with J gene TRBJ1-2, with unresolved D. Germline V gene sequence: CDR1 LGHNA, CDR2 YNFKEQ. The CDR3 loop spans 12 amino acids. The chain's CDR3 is CASSQDRRIPAF. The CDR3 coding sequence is TGTGCCAGCAGCCAAGATAGGCGGATTCCGGCGTTC.

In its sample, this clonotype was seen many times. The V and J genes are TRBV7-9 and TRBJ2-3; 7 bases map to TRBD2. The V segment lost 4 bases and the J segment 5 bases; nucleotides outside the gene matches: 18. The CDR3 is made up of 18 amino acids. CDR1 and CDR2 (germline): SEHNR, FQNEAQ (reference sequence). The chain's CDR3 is CASSSPEWAGESQDTQYF. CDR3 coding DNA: TGTGCCAGCAGCTCCCCGGAATGGGCGGGAGAGTCTCAAGATACGCAGTATTTT.

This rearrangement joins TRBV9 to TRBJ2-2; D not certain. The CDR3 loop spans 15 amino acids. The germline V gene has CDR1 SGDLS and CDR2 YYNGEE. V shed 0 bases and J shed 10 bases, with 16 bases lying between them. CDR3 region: CASSVGGSSRLELFF. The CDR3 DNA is TGTGCCAGCAGCGTAGGAGGAAGTAGCCGCTTGGAGCTGTTTTTT.

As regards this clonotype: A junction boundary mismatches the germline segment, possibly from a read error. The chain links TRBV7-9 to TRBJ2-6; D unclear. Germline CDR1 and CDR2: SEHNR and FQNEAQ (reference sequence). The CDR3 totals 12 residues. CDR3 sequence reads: CASSLGVNVLTF. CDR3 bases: TGTGCCAGCAGCTTAGGGGTCAACGTCCTGACTTTC.

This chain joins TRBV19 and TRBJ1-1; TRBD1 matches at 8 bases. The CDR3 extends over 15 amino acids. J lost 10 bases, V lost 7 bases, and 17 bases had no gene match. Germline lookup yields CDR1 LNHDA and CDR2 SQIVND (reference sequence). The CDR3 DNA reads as TGTGCCAGTATAAAGACAGGGGATGCGAGGGGTGTAGCTTTCTTT. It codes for CASIKTGDARGVAFF.

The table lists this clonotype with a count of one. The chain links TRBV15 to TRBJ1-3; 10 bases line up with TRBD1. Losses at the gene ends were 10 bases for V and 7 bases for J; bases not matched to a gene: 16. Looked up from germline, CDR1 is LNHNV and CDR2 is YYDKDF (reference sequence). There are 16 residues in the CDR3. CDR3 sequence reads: CASRAGQGEGGNTIYF. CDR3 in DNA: TGTGCCAGCCGAGCCGGACAGGGGGAAGGGGGGAACACCATATATTTT. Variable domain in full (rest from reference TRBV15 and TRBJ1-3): DAMVIQNPRYQVTQFGKPVTLSCSQTLNHNVMYWYQQKSSQAPKLLFHYYDKDFNNEADTPDNFQSRRPNTSFCFLDIRSPGLGDTAMYLCASRAGQGEGGNTIYFGEGSWLTVV.

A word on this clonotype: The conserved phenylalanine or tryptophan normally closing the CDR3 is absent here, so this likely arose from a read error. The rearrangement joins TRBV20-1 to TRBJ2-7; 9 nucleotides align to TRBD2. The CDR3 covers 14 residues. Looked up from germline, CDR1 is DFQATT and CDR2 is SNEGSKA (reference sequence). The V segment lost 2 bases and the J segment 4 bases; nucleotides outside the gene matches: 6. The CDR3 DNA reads TGCAGTGCTAGAACGCTAGCGGGAAGGTACGAGCAGTACCTC. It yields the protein CSARTLAGRYEQYL.

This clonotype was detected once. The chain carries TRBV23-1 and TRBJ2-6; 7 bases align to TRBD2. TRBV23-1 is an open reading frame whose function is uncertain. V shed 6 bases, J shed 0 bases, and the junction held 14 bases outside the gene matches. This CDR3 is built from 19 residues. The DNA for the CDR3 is TGCGCCAGCAGCGCGGGAGTCCCCGGGCTGTGCTCTGGGGCCAACGTCCTGACTTTC. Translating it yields CASSAGVPGLCSGANVLTF.

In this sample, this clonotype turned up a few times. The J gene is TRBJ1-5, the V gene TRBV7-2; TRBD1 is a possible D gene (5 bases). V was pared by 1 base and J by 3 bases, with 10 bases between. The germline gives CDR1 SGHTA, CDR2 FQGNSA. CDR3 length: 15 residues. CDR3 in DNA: TGTGCCAGCAGCTTAGTCAGGGCCTTCAATCAGCCCCAGCATTTT. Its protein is CASSLVRAFNQPQHF. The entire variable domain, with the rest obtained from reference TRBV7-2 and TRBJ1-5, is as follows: GAGVSQSPSNKVTEKGKDVELRCDPISGHTALYWYRQSLGQGLEFLIYFQGNSAPDKSGLPSDRFSAERTGGSVSTLTIQRTQQEDSAVYLCASSLVRAFNQPQHFGDGTRLSIL.

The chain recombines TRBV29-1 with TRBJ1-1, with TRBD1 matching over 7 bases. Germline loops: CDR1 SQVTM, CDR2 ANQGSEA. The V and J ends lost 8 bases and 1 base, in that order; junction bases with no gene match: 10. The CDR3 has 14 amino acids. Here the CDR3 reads CSLGSAGGNTEAFF. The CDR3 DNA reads TGCAGCCTCGGGTCTGCAGGGGGGAACACTGAAGCTTTCTTT.